Presented here are 27 T cell receptor beta chains from one specimen sequenced in a study of T cell repertoires in cytomegalovirus infection. These receptors lack a known antigen. Via MiXCR, TCRdb re-called the reads, giving one row per CDR3 protein. The sample consists of tens of thousands of distinct CDR3 sequences, approximately 19% of them appearing once. This specimen was CD8+ T cells from cultured PBMCs, taken from culture after CMV antigen stimulation. The receptors stem from a human donor in good health (CMV status not recorded). Some clones in this sample may be carry-over from other donors' samples.

This clonotype has ten or more counts. The chain carries TRBV7-9 and TRBJ2-2, with D unresolved. The V and J ends lost 4 bases and 0 bases respectively, with 12 bases between them. CDR1 SEHNR and CDR2 FQNEAQ come from the germline V gene (reference sequence). The CDR3 runs to 16 residues. The CDR3 DNA follows: TGTGCCAGCAGCTACGTCAGATCCGCGAACACCGGGGAGCTGTTTTTT. This sequence encodes CASSYVRSANTGELFF.

This clonotype was seen at least ten times. The chain is built from TRBV6-1 and TRBJ2-3; D gene ambiguous. This CDR3 region has 17 residues. Trimming took 6 bases from V and 0 from J, leaving 19 bases between them. Germline V CDR1 and CDR2: MNHNS, SASEGT. DNA for the CDR3: TGTGCCAGCAGCCATTATAGACCAGGTACTAGCACAGATACGCAGTATTTT. Translated, it gives CASSHYRPGTSTDTQYF.

This clonotype has a count of ten or more. The genes are TRBV7-2 and TRBJ2-7; the match to TRBD1 covers 7 bases. The CDR3 totals 15 residues. In germline, CDR1 is SGHTA, CDR2 FQGNSA. V trimming: 6 bases; J trimming: 3 bases; junction bases outside the gene matches: 11. For the CDR3, the DNA is TGTGCCAGCAGGACTACAGGGGTGGAAGTCTACGAGCAGTACTTC. Its translation is CASRTTGVEVYEQYF. The whole variable domain, remainder taken from reference TRBV7-2 and TRBJ2-7, is GAGVSQSPSNKVTEKGKDVELRCDPISGHTALYWYRQSLGQGLEFLIYFQGNSAPDKSGLPSDRFSAERTGGSVSTLTIQRTQQEDSAVYLCASRTTGVEVYEQYFGPGTRLTVT.

This clonotype came up many times. This chain links TRBV7-8 with TRBJ1-1; 9 nucleotides line up with TRBD1. V was clipped by 5 bases and J by 4 bases; unmatched bases: 2. The CDR3 contains 13 residues. The germline V gene encodes CDR1 SGHVS and CDR2 FQNEAQ. CDR3 coding DNA: TGTGCCAGCAGCATGACAGGGGGCACTGAAGCTTTCTTT. Translated, it gives CASSMTGGTEAFF.

The J gene is TRBJ2-1, the V gene TRBV9; TRBD2 might be the D (7 bases). The V end was cut by 4 bases, the J end by 9 bases, with 20 bases between. This CDR3 region has 15 residues. CDR1 and CDR2 from the germline V gene are SGDLS and YYNGEE. CDR3 residues: CASSPLEGGLGEQFF. CDR3 bases: TGTGCCAGCAGCCCCCTGGAGGGGGGGCTGGGTGAGCAGTTCTTC.

This clonotype appeared many times. The gene calls are TRBV12-3 or TRBV12-4 and TRBJ2-5, with 9 nucleotides matching TRBD1. V gave up 6 bases and J gave up 6 bases; unmatched junction bases: 11. This CDR3 has 15 amino acids. This CDR3 is CASSQPGQGGQTQYF. The CDR3 region has the DNA TGTGCCAGCAGCCAGCCGGGACAGGGTGGGCAGACCCAGTACTTC.

This clonotype is medium-sized in the sample. The CDR3 DNA reads TGTGCCAGCAGTGCTTTGGGGGTAGCTCAGCCCCAGCATTTT. This translates into CASSALGVAQPQHF. The rearrangement uses TRBV25-1 and TRBJ1-5, with D possibly TRBD1 on 5 matching bases. The V gene's germline CDR1 is MGHDK and CDR2 SYGVNS. The CDR3 loop spans 14 amino acids. The V and J ends lost 4 bases and 6 bases respectively, with 13 bases between them.

This clonotype came up a few times. CDR3 nucleotides: TGTGCCAGCAGTTTAAATCCCGGGGGTCACTACGAGCAGTACTTC. It specifies CASSLNPGGHYEQYF. This chain joins TRBV27 and TRBJ2-7; D is perhaps TRBD2 (6 bases). V was clipped by 2 bases and J by 3 bases, with 14 bases between them. This CDR3 is built from 15 residues. Germline V gene data show CDR1 as MNHEY and CDR2 as SMNVEV (reference sequence).

The chain joins TRBV20-1 to TRBJ1-1, with D possibly TRBD1 on 6 matching bases. The V gene's germline CDR1 is DFQATT and CDR2 SNEGSKA (reference sequence). Trimming took 4 bases from V and 7 from J, leaving 16 bases between them. The CDR3 is made up of 13 amino acids. The CDR3 loop reads CSANHREGGEAFF. CDR3 coding DNA: TGCAGTGCTAACCACAGGGAAGGGGGTGAAGCTTTCTTT.

This chain connects TRBV3-1 to TRBJ2-1, with 9 bases identical to TRBD1. From germline, CDR1 is LGHDT and CDR2 YNNKEL (reference sequence). V lost 0 bases to trimming and J lost 7 bases; unmatched junction nucleotides: 10. CDR3 length: 17 residues. The CDR3 loop reads CASSQELDRGLSNEQFF. CDR3 in DNA: TGTGCCAGCAGCCAAGAGTTGGACAGGGGATTAAGTAATGAGCAGTTCTTC.

The V gene is TRBV7-9, the J gene TRBJ1-3, with unresolved D. The CDR3 is 15 residues long. Trimming shortened V by 7 bases and J by 0 bases, and 13 bases separated the two germline ends. From germline, CDR1 is SEHNR and CDR2 FQNEAQ (reference sequence). The CDR3 reads CASTLSPLSGNTIYF. CDR3 coding DNA: TGTGCCAGCACCCTATCCCCACTCTCTGGAAACACCATATATTTT.

This clonotype was seen ten or more times. This sequence joins TRBV7-9 and TRBJ2-7; the D gene is possibly TRBD2 (6 bases). With 5 bases removed from V and 4 bases from J, the gap between germline ends came to 12 bases. The length of the CDR3 is 13 residues. Germline values: CDR1 SEHNR, CDR2 FQNEAQ (reference sequence). The CDR3: CASSPGLLYEQYF. The CDR3 region has the DNA TGTGCCAGCAGCCCGGGACTGTTATACGAGCAGTACTTC.

This clonotype occurred many times. The V gene is TRBV7-2, the J gene TRBJ2-7, with 7 bases aligning to TRBD2. The CDR3 has 15 residues. Trimming cost V 5 bases and J 0 bases; bases outside gene matches: 7. Germline V CDR1 and CDR2: SGHTA, FQGNSA. The CDR3 region has the DNA TGTGCCAGCAGCCACCTAGCGGAGGGCTCCTACGAGCAGTACTTC. Translated: CASSHLAEGSYEQYF.

This sequence joins TRBV6-5 and TRBJ1-4; 10 positions match TRBD1. The J segment lost 7 bases and the V segment lost 6 bases, leaving 8 bases of the junction unmatched. The CDR3 is made up of 15 amino acids. CDR1 is MNHEY and CDR2 is SVGAGI in the germline V gene. The CDR3 DNA reads TGTGCCAGCAGGGGATGGGACAGGGGAGGTGAAAAACTGTTTTTT. Its translation: CASRGWDRGGEKLFF.

The rearrangement uses TRBV6-5 and TRBJ2-1, with 8 bases identical to TRBD1. After removal of 2 bases from V and 8 bases from J, the junction contained 8 bases not matched to a gene. Germline V gene data show CDR1 as MNHEY and CDR2 as SVGAGI. This CDR3 is 15 amino acids long. In nucleotides, the CDR3 is TGTGCCAGCAGTTACAGAGGACAGGGAAGCGATGAGCAGTTCTTC. Translating gives CASSYRGQGSDEQFF.

The DNA of the CDR3 is TGTGCCAGCTCTCGTGGGTCTGGCTACACCTTC. This codes for CASSRGSGYTF. V is TRBV6-1 and J is TRBJ1-2; D gene ambiguous. CDR1 and CDR2 (germline): MNHNS, SASEGT. The V and J ends lost 8 bases and 7 bases respectively, with 11 bases between them. The CDR3 extends over 11 amino acids.

Ten or more counts support this clonotype. The CDR3 loop is CASSFKTGNNSPLHF. CDR3 nucleotide sequence: TGTGCCAGCAGCTTCAAGACAGGAAATAATTCACCCCTCCACTTT. V usage is TRBV7-8 and J usage is TRBJ1-6; D possibly corresponds to TRBD1 (6 bases). Trimming cost V 3 bases and J 5 bases, with 11 bases left between them. The CDR3 consists of 15 residues. CDR1 is SGHVS and CDR2 is FQNEAQ in the germline V gene.

With regard to this clonotype: The junction shows a germline mismatch at one end, possibly a read error. V is TRBV28 and J is TRBJ2-7; 7 bases agree with TRBD1. The CDR3 covers 16 residues. Per the germline V gene, CDR1 is MDHEN and CDR2 is SYDVKM. The CDR3 nucleotides are TGTGACAGCAGTCCTCGGACAGGTATCAGGTCCTACGAGCAGTACTTC. This encodes CDSSPRTGIRSYEQYF. Full variable domain (outside the CDR3, taken from reference TRBV28 and TRBJ2-7): DVKVTQSSRYLVKRTGEKVFLECVQDMDHENMFWYRQDPGLGLRLIYFSYDVKMKEKGDIPEGYSVSREKKERFSLILESASTNQTSMYLCDSSPRTGIRSYEQYFGPGTRLTVT.

This clonotype was seen at least ten times. This chain uses TRBV20-1 with TRBJ2-3; 9 bases map to TRBD2. The V segment lost 3 bases and the J segment 2 bases; nucleotides outside the gene matches: 6. The CDR3 extends over 15 amino acids. Per germline, CDR1 DFQATT and CDR2 SNEGSKA (reference sequence). The DNA for the CDR3 is TGCAGTGCTAGGGAGTTAGCGGGAGACACAGATACGCAGTATTTT. Protein: CSARELAGDTDTQYF.

About this clonotype itself: A much more abundant neighbour one base away suggests this may be a read error. This chain uses TRBV6-6 with TRBJ2-7; no clear D gene. The CDR3 consists of 10 residues. Germline values: CDR1 MNHNY, CDR2 SVGAGI (reference sequence). The CDR3 spells CASSSEERYF. CDR3 bases: TGTGCCAGCAGTTCGGAAGAGCGGTACTTC.

This sequence joins TRBV10-3 and TRBJ2-3, with TRBD2 identical over 10 bases. J gave up 3 bases and V 5 bases, and 5 bases lay outside the gene matches. In germline, CDR1 is ENHRY, CDR2 SYGVKD. The CDR3 runs to 15 residues. The CDR3 is CAISRSGGATDTQYF. As DNA, the CDR3 is TGTGCCATCAGTAGGAGCGGGGGGGCAACAGATACGCAGTATTTT.

The gene calls are TRBV19 and TRBJ2-2; 11 bases match TRBD1. CDR1 LNHDA and CDR2 SQIVND come from the germline V gene (reference sequence). The ends lost 10 bases at V and 7 bases at J; junction bases unmatched: 11. The CDR3 loop spans 15 amino acids. The CDR3 loop is CATTEDRGRVGELFF. The CDR3 nucleotides read TGTGCCACCACCGAGGACAGGGGGCGCGTCGGGGAGCTGTTTTTT.

This clonotype was seen at least ten times. The J gene is TRBJ2-5, the V gene TRBV7-2, with 14 bases fitting TRBD2. The CDR3 has 15 residues. Trimming removed 5 bases from V and 5 bases from J; junction bases left unmatched: 4. Germline assignment: CDR1 SGHTA and CDR2 FQGNSA. The CDR3 spells CASSLGLAGVETQYF. The CDR3 nucleotides are TGTGCCAGCAGCCTGGGACTAGCGGGGGTTGAGACCCAGTACTTC.

V usage is TRBV19 and J usage is TRBJ1-5; TRBD1 matches at 7 bases. With V trimmed by 8 bases and J by 6 bases, 7 bases remained unmatched. Looked up from germline, CDR1 is LNHDA and CDR2 is SQIVND (reference sequence). The length of the CDR3 is 13 residues. The CDR3: CASAQGDRQPQHF. The CDR3 DNA reads as TGTGCCAGTGCTCAGGGGGATCGTCAGCCCCAGCATTTT. Together with reference TRBV19 and TRBJ1-5, the CDR3 gives the full variable domain: DGGITQSPKYLFRKEGQNVTLSCEQNLNHDAMYWYRQDPGQGLRLIYYSQIVNDFQKGDIAEGYSVSREKKESFPLTVTSAQKNPTAFYLCASAQGDRQPQHFGDGTRLSIL.

J is TRBJ2-3 and V is TRBV6-4; weak D call: TRBD1 (7 bases). There are 16 residues in the CDR3. The V gene's germline CDR1 is MRHNA and CDR2 SNTAGT. Trimming pared 0 bases from V and 1 base from J, leaving 11 bases between. CDR3 nucleotide sequence: TGTGCCAGCAGTGACTCAGGAGGGGGCGGCACAGATACGCAGTATTTT. It yields the protein CASSDSGGGGTDTQYF.

This chain uses TRBV6-6 with TRBJ2-3, with 8 bases aligning to TRBD1. CDR1 MNHNY and CDR2 SVGAGI come from the germline V gene (reference sequence). J lost 5 bases, V lost 6 bases, and 10 bases had no gene match. The CDR3 sequence is 15 residues long. The CDR3 nucleotides are TGTGCCAGCAGCTCAGGGGGCCTTCTCGGAGATACGCAGTATTTT. Translated: CASSSGGLLGDTQYF.

Ten or more counts support this clonotype. The DNA of the CDR3 is TGTGCCAGCAGGGATATCACAGCGTCCTCCTACGAGCAGTACTTC. This sequence encodes CASRDITASSYEQYF. This sequence joins TRBV7-2 and TRBJ2-7; no definite D call. From germline, CDR1 is SGHTA and CDR2 FQGNSA. Trimming cost V 6 bases and J 0 bases, with 15 bases left between them. CDR3 length equals 15 residues.